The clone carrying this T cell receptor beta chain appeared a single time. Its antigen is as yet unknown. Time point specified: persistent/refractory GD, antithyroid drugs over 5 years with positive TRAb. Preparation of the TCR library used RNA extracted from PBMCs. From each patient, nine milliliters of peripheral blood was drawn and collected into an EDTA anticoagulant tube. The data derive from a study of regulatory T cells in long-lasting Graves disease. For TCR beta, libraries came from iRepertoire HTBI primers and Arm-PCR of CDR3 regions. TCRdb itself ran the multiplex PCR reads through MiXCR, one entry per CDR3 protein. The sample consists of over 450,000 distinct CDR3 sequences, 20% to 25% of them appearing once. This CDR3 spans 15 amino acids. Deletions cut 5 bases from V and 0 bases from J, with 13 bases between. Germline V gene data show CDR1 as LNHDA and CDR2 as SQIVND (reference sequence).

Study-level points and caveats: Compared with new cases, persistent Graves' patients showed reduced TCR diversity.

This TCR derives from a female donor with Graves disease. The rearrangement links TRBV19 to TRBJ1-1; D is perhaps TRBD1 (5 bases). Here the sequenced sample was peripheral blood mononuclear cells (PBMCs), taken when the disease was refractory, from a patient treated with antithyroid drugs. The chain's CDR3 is CASSELGRLNTEAFF. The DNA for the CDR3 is TGTGCCAGTAGTGAACTGGGACGGTTGAACACTGAAGCTTTCTTT.